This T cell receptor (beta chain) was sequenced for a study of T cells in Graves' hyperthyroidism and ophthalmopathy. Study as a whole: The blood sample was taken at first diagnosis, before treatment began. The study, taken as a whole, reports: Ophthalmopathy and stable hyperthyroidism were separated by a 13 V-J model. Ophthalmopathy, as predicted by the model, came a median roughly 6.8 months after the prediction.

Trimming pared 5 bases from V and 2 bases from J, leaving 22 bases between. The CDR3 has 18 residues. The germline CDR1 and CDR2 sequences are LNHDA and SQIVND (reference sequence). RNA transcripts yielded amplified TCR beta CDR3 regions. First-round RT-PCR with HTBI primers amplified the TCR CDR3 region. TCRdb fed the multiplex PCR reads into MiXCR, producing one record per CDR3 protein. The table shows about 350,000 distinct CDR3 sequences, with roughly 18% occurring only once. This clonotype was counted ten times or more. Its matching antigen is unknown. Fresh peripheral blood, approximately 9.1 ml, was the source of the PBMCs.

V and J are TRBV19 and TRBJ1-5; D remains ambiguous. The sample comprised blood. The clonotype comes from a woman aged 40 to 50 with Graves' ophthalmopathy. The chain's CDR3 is CASSPWATVGRGNQPQHF. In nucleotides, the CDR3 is TGTGCCAGTAGTCCATGGGCCACAGTGGGAAGAGGCAATCAGCCCCAGCATTTT.